The 18 T cell receptor beta chains below all came from one sample that was sequenced in a study of OX40 agonist ivuxolimab in advanced cancers. The protocol was immunoSEQ multiplex PCR, while the TCRdb copy is restricted to in-frame clones and leaves out a portion. Altogether 35,000 or so clones are present, 70% to 85% being singletons, with the ten largest covering around a quarter. The source material was CD4+ or CD8+ T cells sorted from blood, sampled in a trial of the OX40 agonist ivuxolimab. The receptors here all came from an adult with an advanced solid tumor such as melanoma, head and neck, liver or kidney cancer.

The J gene is TRBJ1-2, the V gene TRBV4-2, with D unresolved. Germline V gene sequence: CDR1 LGHNA, CDR2 YNFKEQ. This CDR3 spans 12 amino acids. Trimming pared 1 base from V and 7 bases from J, leaving 7 bases between. The CDR3 reads CASSQGRGGYTF. In DNA form, the CDR3 reads TGTGCCAGCAGCCAAGGACGGGGTGGCTACACCTTC.

The chain has TRBV6-1 and TRBJ1-3; D is unresolved. Germline assignment: CDR1 MNHNS and CDR2 SASEGT. V lost 1 base and J lost 0, with 4 bases in between. This CDR3 has 14 residues. CDR3: CASSEGSSGNTIYF. The CDR3 DNA follows: TGTGCCAGCAGTGAAGGATCCTCTGGAAACACCATATATTTT.

CDR3 residues: CSVEGSGLLRETQYF. DNA for the CDR3: TGCAGCGTTGAAGGATCGGGCCTCCTTAGGGAGACCCAGTACTTC. The V gene is TRBV29-1, the J gene TRBJ2-5; D call uncertain. CDR1 is SQVTM, CDR2 ANQGSEA, per germline. The V and J ends lost 1 base and 5 bases respectively, with 17 bases between them. This CDR3 has 15 amino acids.

CDR3 protein: CASSLAWQGMNTEAFF. CDR3 sequence (DNA): TGTGCCAGCAGCTTAGCGTGGCAGGGAATGAACACTGAAGCTTTCTTT. This chain uses TRBV7-8 with TRBJ1-1, with D perhaps matching TRBD1 (5 bases). This CDR3 has 16 amino acids. In germline, CDR1 is SGHVS, CDR2 FQNEAQ. V was clipped by 0 bases and J by 0 bases, with 11 bases between them.

The chain uses TRBV7-8 and TRBJ2-2; the D is unclear. The germline V gene encodes CDR1 SGHVS and CDR2 FQNEAQ. The CDR3 sequence is 15 residues long. Trimming removed 1 base at V and 5 bases at J, with 11 bases between. This chain's CDR3 is CASSLEGRVTGELFF. The CDR3 DNA sequence: TGTGCCAGCAGCTTAGAAGGCCGGGTGACCGGGGAGCTGTTTTTT.

The table lists this clone with a count of one. The V and J genes are TRBV7-9 and TRBJ1-6, with TRBD1 matching over 7 bases. Germline lookup yields CDR1 SEHNR and CDR2 FQNEAQ (reference sequence). The CDR3 sequence is 14 residues long. V trimming: 1 base; J trimming: 11 bases; junction bases outside the gene matches: 5. In nucleotides, the CDR3 is TGTGCCAGCAGCTTAGGCAGGGGGTTTGCACCCCTCCACTTT. It encodes CASSLGRGFAPLHF.

The J gene is TRBJ1-1, the V gene TRBV5-1, with D unresolved. The V end was cut by 3 bases, the J end by 1 base, with 7 bases between. This CDR3 spans 13 amino acids. Germline V gene sequence: CDR1 SGHRS, CDR2 YFSETQ. The CDR3 DNA sequence: TGCGCCAGCAGCTCGGGCCAGAACACTGAAGCTTTCTTT. This codes for CASSSGQNTEAFF.

In the case of this clone: Other DNA sequences in the sample encode the same CDR3. The chain combines TRBV9 with TRBJ2-2, with 8 positions matching TRBD1. Germline CDR1 is SGDLS and CDR2 is YYNGEE. The V segment lost 4 bases and the J segment 5 bases; nucleotides outside the gene matches: 7. This CDR3 region has 15 residues. CDR3 DNA: TGTGCCAGCAGCCCAGAGACAGGGGCGACCGGGGAGCTGTTTTTT. This translates into CASSPETGATGELFF.

The V and J genes are TRBV19 and TRBJ1-2; TRBD1 aligns across 10 bases. J was trimmed by 10 bases and V by 3 bases; bases with no gene match: 11. CDR3 length: 15 residues. Germline V gene lookup returns CDR1 LNHDA and CDR2 SQIVND (reference sequence). The CDR3 DNA is TGTGCCAGTAGTATGGGGGACAGGGGAGTGGATGACTACACCTTC. Translation gives CASSMGDRGVDDYTF.

This sequence joins TRBV5-1 and TRBJ2-5, with D perhaps matching TRBD2 (6 bases). The better agreement between TRBJ2-7 and the DNA end casts doubt on the J call. This CDR3 region has 16 residues. Germline V gene lookup returns CDR1 SGHRS and CDR2 YFSETQ. Here the CDR3 DNA reads TGCGCCAGCAGCTTGGCCCTAAGTCGATGGAGGGGCGAGCAGTACTTC. It codes for CASSLALSRWRGEQYF.

The chain has TRBV30 and TRBJ1-1; D unclear. The CDR3 contains 13 residues. Germline lookup yields CDR1 GTSNPN and CDR2 SVGIG (reference sequence). V lost 0 bases, J lost 5 bases, and 10 bases lay in between. The CDR3 DNA reads as TGTGCCTGGAGTGTAAGTACGGGGACTGAAGCTTTCTTT. Its translation: CAWSVSTGTEAFF.

This chain links TRBV29-1 with TRBJ1-1; D remains unclear. V was trimmed by 4 bases and J by 8 bases, leaving 11 bases between them. Germline CDR1 and CDR2: SQVTM and ANQGSEA. The CDR3 is 11 amino acids. Written as DNA, the CDR3 is TGCAGCGTTGGCACTTTGGGAGAAGCTTTCTTT. Encoded protein: CSVGTLGEAFF.

The chain employs TRBV10-3 and TRBJ1-1; 12 bases are a match to TRBD1. The CDR3 is 15 residues long. Trimming cost V 0 bases and J 6 bases; bases outside gene matches: 2. CDR1 and CDR2 (germline): ENHRY, SYGVKD. CDR3 nucleotide sequence: TGTGCCATCAGTGAGTCGGGACAGGGGGCATCTGAAGCTTTCTTT. Translation gives CAISESGQGASEAFF.

The chain couples TRBV7-2 to TRBJ2-3; 11 positions match TRBD2. CDR1 is SGHTA, CDR2 FQGNSA, per germline. The CDR3 sequence is 16 residues long. V shed 2 bases, J shed 1 base, and the junction held 2 bases outside the gene matches. This chain's CDR3 is CASSLKTSGGTDTQYF. CDR3 sequence (DNA): TGTGCCAGCAGCTTAAAGACTAGCGGGGGCACAGATACGCAGTATTTT.

Judged by abundance, this clone is medium-sized. V and J are TRBV10-1 and TRBJ2-1, with 8 bases identical to TRBD2. The CDR3 loop spans 12 amino acids. Looked up from germline, CDR1 is WNHNN and CDR2 is SYGVQD (reference sequence). The trim removed 6 bases at V and 7 bases at J, leaving 2 bases unmatched. The DNA for the CDR3 is TGCGCCAGCAGAAGCGGGAGTAATGAGCAGTTCTTC. Translating gives CASRSGSNEQFF.

The CDR3 coding sequence is TGTGCCAGCAGTGAAGGGGGGTTGAGCTATGGCTACACCTTC. Translating gives CASSEGGLSYGYTF. V and J are TRBV2 and TRBJ1-2; tentatively, D is TRBD1 (5 bases). Trimming removed 1 base at V and 4 bases at J, with 10 bases between. Per germline, CDR1 SNHLY and CDR2 FYNNEI. The CDR3 has 14 residues. The entire variable domain, with the rest obtained from reference TRBV2 and TRBJ1-2, is as follows: EPEVTQTPSHQVTQMGQEVILRCVPISNHLYFYWYRQILGQKVEFLVSFYNNEISEKSEIFDDQFSVERPDGSNFTLKIRSTKLEDSAMYFCASSEGGLSYGYTFGSGTRLTVV.

In this sample, this clone turned up many times. The V and J genes are TRBV9 and TRBJ1-1, with a weak D call TRBD1 (6 bases). Deletions cut 1 base from V and 0 bases from J, with 13 bases between. CDR1 is SGDLS, CDR2 YYNGEE, per germline. The CDR3 totals 16 residues. CDR3 coding DNA: TGTGCCAGCAGCGTAACGTCGGACAGACTGAACACTGAAGCTTTCTTT. Amino acid sequence: CASSVTSDRLNTEAFF. The whole variable domain, filled in from reference TRBV9 and TRBJ1-1, reads DSGVTQTPKHLITATGQRVTLRCSPRSGDLSVYWYQQSLDQGLQFLIQYYNGEERAKGNILERFSAQQFPDLHSELNLSSLELGDSALYFCASSVTSDRLNTEAFFGQGTRLTVV.

This clone was detected only a few times. The chain couples TRBV6-4 to TRBJ2-7; no reliable D call. This CDR3 spans 15 amino acids. Between the trimmed V and J ends, which lost 3 bases and 2 bases, there was a span of 14 bases. Germline V CDR1 and CDR2: MRHNA, SNTAGT. The CDR3 loop reads CASSEFGRQAYEQYV. Written as DNA, the CDR3 is TGTGCCAGCAGTGAATTTGGTAGGCAGGCCTACGAGCAGTACGTC.